A selection of T cell receptor beta chains follows, all from one sample in a study of blood T cell repertoires in COVID-19. TCRdb's copy holds only in-frame clones and misses some; the assay was immunoSEQ multiplex PCR. The sample consists of 80,000 or so clones, 80% to 90% of them appearing once. Material for sequencing was peripheral blood. The receptors come from a man in his 60s with COVID-19, enrolled during active disease. Both conserved end residues are trimmed from each CDR3. Clone size is given for some rows only: seen once, a few or many times, or a class if the clone is expanded.

j_gene	abundance	v_gene	CDR3aa
TRBJ2-1	NA	TRBV5-1	ASSLGQGPNEQF
TRBJ1-6	NA	TRBV24-1	ATSEGTVNSPLH
TRBJ2-7	few	TRBV7-6	ASSPTYTGNHEQY
TRBJ2-1	NA	TRBV5-6	ASSLAGGNEQF
TRBJ2-5	NA	TRBV29-1	SVEGTQNQETQY
TRBJ1-5	NA	TRBV3-1/TRBV3-2	ASSQGASGNQPQH
TRBJ2-1	few	TRBV19	ASSTSGSPYNEQF
TRBJ1-1	once	TRBV27	ASSTTGWNTEAF
TRBJ1-3	NA	TRBV19	ASSSTGFSGNTIY
TRBJ1-6	NA	TRBV19	ASSKTGGESPLH
TRBJ2-6	NA	TRBV15	ATSRSGQSSGANVLT
TRBJ1-6	NA	TRBV12-3/TRBV12-4	ASREGPTSPLH
TRBJ1-5	NA	TRBV19	ASSRAQGIGQPQH
TRBJ1-2	NA	TRBV5-6	ASSTPGQSNYGYT
TRBJ1-1	NA	TRBV3-1/TRBV3-2	ASSQVTGNTEAF
TRBJ2-5	NA	TRBV14	ASSRPGGLETQY
TRBJ2-1	NA	TRBV5-5	ASTEDGNFYNEQF
TRBJ2-2	NA	TRBV5-1	ASSSPTGYDPGELF
TRBJ2-5	NA	TRBV5-1	ASSSGLAVQETQY
TRBJ2-5	NA	TRBV19	ASSISVAQETQY
TRBJ1-2	NA	TRBV29-1	SGQDIVGYGYT
TRBJ1-1	NA	TRBV6-5	ASTRSRHGGTEAF
TRBJ2-7	NA	TRBV7-2	ASSPRQGPYEQY
TRBJ1-1	NA	TRBV3-1/TRBV3-2	ASSHPSSWNTEAF
TRBJ2-5	NA	TRBV13	ASSSRDSQETQY
TRBJ1-1	NA	TRBV10-1	ASSPDRGVAGEAF
TRBJ1-1	NA	TRBV10-1	ASSPVGGGTEAF
TRBJ2-5	NA	TRBV29-1	SAGVGETQY
TRBJ1-1	NA	TRBV18	ASSPTTGGTSEAF
TRBJ1-6	once	TRBV6-5	ASSSTGTHSPLH
TRBJ1-1	NA	TRBV5-1	ASSPDSPTEAF
TRBJ2-1	NA	TRBV10-3	AIRRELANEQF
TRBJ2-3	NA	TRBV7-9	ASSSGSDTQY
TRBJ2-7	NA	TRBV28	ASSFSPGQNSYEQY
TRBJ1-1	NA	TRBV19	ASSMDSLPYTEAF
TRBJ1-3	NA	TRBV5-6	ASSLVAEGRTGNTIY
TRBJ2-5	many	TRBV5-1	ASSLVSGARETQY
TRBJ1-2	NA	TRBV11-2	ASSLGLLPGGYT
TRBJ2-1	NA	TRBV7-3	ASSLTGTNWDEQF
TRBJ2-2	NA	TRBV5-6	ASSRTGSGELF
TRBJ1-2	NA	TRBV24-1	ATSGSGERGYT
TRBJ2-1	few	TRBV20-1	SASPIGLAGFDEQF
TRBJ2-7	once	TRBV10-3	AISGVGGLAKYEQY
TRBJ1-4	NA	TRBV6-5	ASKMGGANEKLF
TRBJ1-1	NA	TRBV6-2/TRBV6-3	ASSYQGQTEAF
TRBJ1-6	NA	TRBV6-5	ASSLRVKGDSPLH
TRBJ1-1	NA	TRBV6-5	ASSDSANTEAF
TRBJ2-7	NA	TRBV27	AAPLGGGVPEQY
TRBJ2-1	few	TRBV29-1	SVGGLALEYNEQF
TRBJ2-1	once	TRBV9	ASCSGMDDEQF
TRBJ1-4	NA	TRBV14	ASSEQRAFEKLF
TRBJ2-5	once	TRBV30	AWSRYSGSWETQY
TRBJ2-5	NA	TRBV24-1	ATSGHPGLAGSGQTQY
TRBJ1-2	NA	TRBV6-5	ASAGTDYYGYT
TRBJ1-5	NA	TRBV2	ASSAGQESNQPQH
TRBJ2-7	NA	TRBV27	ASRLAGALYEQY
TRBJ1-1	NA	TRBV19	ASSPPRGDRGRTEAF